This is a list of T cell receptor beta chains from one sample in a study of blood T cells in healthy people across ages. TCRdb reprocessed the 5' RACE reads with MiXCR, giving one entry per CDR3 protein. The sample has 1.5 million to 2 million distinct CDR3 sequences, about two fifths seen once. The material sequenced was blood. These receptors all come from a human donor in good health. Both conserved end residues are trimmed from each CDR3. The D gene is left open where the match is weak.

d_call v_call cdr3_aa
NA TRBV6-2/TRBV6-3 ASSSRWRTDTQY
NA TRBV29-1 SVARPLSYEQY
NA TRBV15 ATSRSQGEGRTDTQY
TRBD2 TRBV7-9 ASSLSRGVEQY
NA TRBV29-1 SVDRELAQETQY
NA TRBV5-1 ASNVGGQGGPYEQY
TRBD1 TRBV28 ASSLGWEGAEKLF
TRBD2 TRBV7-9 VSSLRGTSGNEQF
TRBD1 TRBV5-5 ASSLGSRTGSYEQY
NA TRBV29-1 SAGQIYNEQF
TRBD2 TRBV20-1 SGEGGTQETQY
TRBD1 TRBV13 ASSPKRQGGGNTEAF
TRBD1 TRBV9 ASSAGGDLPQH
TRBD1 TRBV5-5 ASSPDRLVGTDTQY
NA TRBV4-3 ASSNPGEYYGYT
TRBD2 TRBV7-2 ASSLGPSGGVTETQY
TRBD1 TRBV9 ASSPDAGGGITDTQY
NA TRBV4-1 ASSQVVYETQY
NA TRBV20-1 SARITPIDTQY
NA TRBV7-8 ASSSTEGTNYGYT